This T cell receptor (beta chain) was obtained from a study of beta chain features in type 1 diabetes. Overall study: Sorted cell examination encompassed under 130 million cells across all samples.

This clone was seen a few times. What it recognizes is unknown. Overall study findings and caveats: Shorter TCRB CDR3s, moderately but significantly so, were found in Type 1 diabetes patients in all four CD4+ subsets.

V was pared by 2 bases and J by 7 bases, with 15 bases between. CDR1 is MGHDK and CDR2 is SYGVNS in the germline V gene. The CDR3 covers 15 residues. Reverse transcribing all isolated RNA meant expressed TCRB transcripts were sequenced. Sequenced naive, central memory and regulatory T cell samples produced an average of about 3.57 million reads. The table came from immunoSEQ multiplex PCR; TCRdb's copy has only in-frame clones and leaves some out. The table lists hundreds of thousands of clones, about 14% of them singletons, with about 0.097% in the top ten. Sequences were obtained from naive CD4+ T cells from blood. This chain joins TRBV25-1 and TRBJ2-1, with D perhaps matching TRBD2 (5 bases). This clonotype was obtained from a man aged 18 to 30 in good health. CDR3 sequence (DNA): TGTGCCAGCAGTGAACTGGGTTATCCGGGGAATGAGCAGTTCTTC. Its protein is CASSELGYPGNEQFF.